These 27 T cell receptor beta chains originate from one sample sequenced in a study of blood T cell repertoires in COVID-19. Clones were read by immunoSEQ multiplex PCR, and TCRdb kept only the in-frame ones, dropping some. The sample has over 150,000 clones; 80% to 85% are singletons. Sequencing used peripheral blood. The receptor set was obtained from a woman in her fifties or sixties with acute or convalescent COVID-19.

CDR3 residues: CASSLVLTQETQYF. The CDR3 coding sequence is TGTGCCAGCAGCTTAGTCCTAACGCAAGAGACCCAGTACTTC. This rearrangement joins TRBV7-2 to TRBJ2-5; D is unclear. CDR1 is SGHTA, CDR2 FQGNSA, per germline. This CDR3 is built from 14 residues. Trimming removed 1 base at V and 2 bases at J, with 8 bases between.

Remarks on this clone: A single base separates this from a much larger clone, so it may be a read error. The chain has TRBV9 and TRBJ2-3, with 10 bases fitting TRBD2. The CDR3 sequence is 15 residues long. Germline V gene lookup returns CDR1 SGDLS and CDR2 YYNGEE. The CDR3 region is CASSVGTSGTDTQYF. The CDR3 DNA follows: TGTGCCAGCAGTGTAGGGACTAGCGGCACAGATACGCAGTATTTT.

The chain is built from TRBV28 and TRBJ1-5, with a weak D call TRBD1 (5 bases). The germline V and J ends were trimmed by 5 bases and 5 bases, with 16 bases remaining between them. The CDR3 has 15 residues. CDR1 is MDHEN, CDR2 SYDVKM, per germline. In nucleotides, the CDR3 is TGTGCCAGCAGTCTCCCGGCAGGGCCCCATCAGCCCCAGCATTTT. Translated: CASSLPAGPHQPQHF.

The chain uses TRBV6-6 and TRBJ1-1, with D maybe TRBD1 (6 bases). The CDR3 length is 14 residues. Germline CDR1 reads MNHNY; CDR2 reads SVGAGI (reference sequence). V lost 4 bases to trimming and J lost 2 bases, with 11 bases between them. The CDR3 loop is CASSSHRDNTEAFF. CDR3 bases: TGTGCCAGCAGTTCCCACAGGGACAACACTGAAGCTTTCTTT.

This clone was counted between two and nine times. This chain connects TRBV7-2 to TRBJ1-3; maybe TRBD1 (6 bases). Germline CDR1 SGHTA, CDR2 FQGNSA. Trimming took 2 bases from V and 6 from J, leaving 11 bases between them. The CDR3 length is 14 residues. The CDR3 nucleotides are TGTGCCAGCAGCTTACAGGGGAAATTAAACACCATATATTTT. This encodes CASSLQGKLNTIYF.

V and J are TRBV2 and TRBJ2-3; possibly TRBD1 for D (8 bases). Trimming pared 5 bases from V and 4 bases from J, leaving 19 bases between. Per germline, CDR1 SNHLY and CDR2 FYNNEI. The CDR3 has 16 residues. CDR3 coding DNA: TGTGCCAGCAGTCGTACCAGGACAGGGAGGGCAGATACGCAGTATTTT. This sequence encodes CASSRTRTGRADTQYF.

The CDR3 reads CASSRDGTGDLPLHF. CDR3 nucleotide sequence: TGCGCCAGCAGCCGGGACGGAACAGGGGACTTACCCCTCCACTTT. The chain combines TRBV5-1 with TRBJ1-6, with TRBD1 matching 7 bases. The germline V gene has CDR1 SGHRS and CDR2 YFSETQ. This CDR3 is built from 15 residues. The junction had 13 bases not matched to a gene; V was cut back by 4 bases and J by 12 bases.

This chain uses TRBV6-1 with TRBJ2-7, with 11 positions matching TRBD1. CDR3 length equals 15 residues. V gave up 2 bases and J gave up 4 bases; unmatched junction bases: 4. Germline loops: CDR1 MNHNS, CDR2 SASEGT. The CDR3, as DNA: TGTGCCAGCAGTGAAATTGGGACAGGGGGTTACGAGCAGTACTTC. It encodes CASSEIGTGGYEQYF.

V gene TRBV4-3 combines with J gene TRBJ2-5; D is perhaps TRBD2 (6 bases). Trimming removed 1 base at V and 1 base at J, with 16 bases between. Germline assignment: CDR1 LGHNA and CDR2 YSLEER. CDR3 size: 17 residues. CDR3 bases: TGCGCCAGCAGCCAAGTGGTGGTCAGGAGGGCCCAAGAGACCCAGTACTTC. This gives the protein CASSQVVVRRAQETQYF.

J is TRBJ1-5 and V is TRBV6-2 or TRBV6-3, with 7 bases fitting TRBD1. Trimming at V came to 6 bases and at J to 6 bases, leaving 14 bases not matched to a gene. Germline V gene sequence: CDR1 MNHEY, CDR2 SVGEGT. The CDR3 sequence is 16 residues long. The chain's CDR3 is CASSPLKTGFRQPQHF. CDR3 DNA: TGTGCCAGCAGCCCCCTAAAGACAGGGTTTCGTCAGCCCCAGCATTTT.

This chain links TRBV6-2 or TRBV6-3 with TRBJ2-1; 12 bases match TRBD1. The junction had 5 bases not matched to a gene; V was cut back by 2 bases and J by 9 bases. CDR3 length: 15 amino acids. The germline CDR1 and CDR2 sequences are MNHEY and SVGEGT. The CDR3 region has the DNA TGTGCCAGCAGTTACGGGGACAGGGGGCCCGGTGAGCAGTTCTTC. It encodes CASSYGDRGPGEQFF.

V and J are TRBV5-6 and TRBJ1-5; 8 nucleotides line up with TRBD1. V lost 4 bases, J lost 6 bases, and 9 bases stayed unmatched. The CDR3 covers 15 residues. Germline assignment: CDR1 SGHDT and CDR2 YYEEEE. The CDR3 protein is CASSPDRGRGQPQHF. CDR3 coding DNA: TGTGCCAGCAGCCCAGACAGGGGACGCGGTCAGCCCCAGCATTTT.

The DNA of the CDR3 is TGTGCCGTCCGTTCCGGGACAGGGGGCCCCGGGGAGCTGTTTTTT. Translating it yields CAVRSGTGGPGELFF. The V and J genes are TRBV6-5 and TRBJ2-2, with 12 bases fitting TRBD1. CDR1 and CDR2 from the germline V gene are MNHEY and SVGAGI. The CDR3 loop spans 15 amino acids. Germline trimming cut 11 bases from V and 6 bases from J; bases unmatched to any gene: 10.

In its sample, this clone was seen a few times. The V and J genes are TRBV3-1 (or the pseudogene TRBV3-2) and TRBJ1-2; D is uncertain. Germline loops: CDR1 LGHDT, CDR2 YNNKEL (reference sequence). V was shortened by 0 bases and J by 8 bases, with 13 bases between the two germline ends. CDR3 length: 14 residues. This chain's CDR3 is CASSQDRGRGGYTF. The DNA for the CDR3 is TGTGCCAGCAGCCAAGATAGAGGGCGAGGGGGCTACACCTTC.

The V and J genes are TRBV7-3 and TRBJ2-6; D not resolved. Per germline, CDR1 SGHTA and CDR2 FQGTGA. V lost 3 bases and J 3 bases, leaving 3 bases between the germline ends. This CDR3 contains 13 residues. The CDR3 DNA sequence: TGTGCCAGCAGCTTCGGTGGGGCCAACGTCCTGACTTTC. Translating gives CASSFGGANVLTF.

This clone was counted a few times. The chain has TRBV4-2 and TRBJ1-5, with a weak D call TRBD1 (5 bases). Trimming pared 4 bases from V and 9 bases from J, leaving 13 bases between. Germline V gives CDR1 LGHNA, CDR2 YNFKEQ. This CDR3 region has 13 residues. CDR3: CASSPGSGWPQHF. CDR3 coding DNA: TGTGCCAGCAGCCCAGGGTCAGGCTGGCCCCAGCATTTT.

This chain joins TRBV5-5 and TRBJ2-7, with TRBD1 matching 7 bases. This CDR3 is 14 amino acids long. V was clipped by 2 bases and J by 3 bases; unmatched bases: 5. From germline, CDR1 is SGHKS and CDR2 YYEKEE (reference sequence). For the CDR3, the DNA is TGTGCCAGCAGCTTTCCCGACAGGGACTACGAGCAGTACTTC. Its protein product is CASSFPDRDYEQYF.

V gene TRBV6-1 combines with J gene TRBJ2-2; D is perhaps TRBD2 (5 bases). The CDR3 has 13 residues. In germline, CDR1 is MNHNS, CDR2 SASEGT. Trimming took 2 bases from V and 5 from J, leaving 6 bases between them. CDR3 sequence: CASSERRTGELFF. CDR3 nucleotides: TGTGCCAGCAGTGAACGGAGGACCGGGGAGCTGTTTTTT.

The V call is TRBV18, the J call TRBJ1-2, with D unresolved. Germline V gene sequence: CDR1 KGHSH, CDR2 LQKENI. The CDR3 length is 14 residues. The ends were cut back, 2 bases at V and 3 bases at J, with 10 bases in the middle. The CDR3 DNA follows: TGTGCCAGCTCACCAGAGGGAGCACACTATGGCTACACCTTC. Translated, it gives CASSPEGAHYGYTF. The full variable domain, in which reference TRBV18 and TRBJ1-2 provide the parts outside the CDR3, is NAGVMQNPRHLVRRRGQEARLRCSPMKGHSHVYWYRQLPEEGLKFMVYLQKENIIDESGMPKERFSAEFPKEGPSILRIQQVVRGDSAAYFCASSPEGAHYGYTFGSGTRLTVV.

This clone was picked up one time. This rearrangement joins TRBV14 to TRBJ2-5; TRBD2 agrees at 11 bases. The CDR3 is made up of 16 amino acids. Trimming took 4 bases from V and 4 from J; bases not matched to a gene: 8. CDR1 and CDR2 from the germline V gene are SGHDN and FVKESK. This chain's CDR3 is CASSPWLAGGPETQYF. In nucleotides, the CDR3 is TGTGCCAGCAGCCCCTGGCTAGCGGGGGGACCAGAGACCCAGTACTTC.

The chain couples TRBV10-3 to TRBJ1-2; D is unresolved. In germline, CDR1 is ENHRY, CDR2 SYGVKD. Trimming took 6 bases from V and 8 from J, leaving 10 bases between them. The CDR3 totals 11 residues. CDR3 in amino acids: CAIRRREGYTF. As DNA, the CDR3 is TGTGCCATCAGAAGGAGAGAGGGCTACACCTTC.

This clone was recorded only once. The chain combines TRBV5-5 with TRBJ2-5, with D possibly matching TRBD2 (6 bases). This CDR3 has 14 residues. The V and J ends lost 0 bases and 6 bases respectively, with 12 bases between them. Germline lookup yields CDR1 SGHKS and CDR2 YYEKEE (reference sequence). As DNA, the CDR3 is TGTGCCAGCAGCTTGGTGGAGGGTGTACAGACCCAGTACTTC. The encoded protein is CASSLVEGVQTQYF.

V is TRBV7-2 and J is TRBJ1-3, with a weak D call TRBD1 (6 bases). The germline V gene has CDR1 SGHTA and CDR2 FQGNSA. The CDR3 runs 14 residues. V dropped 7 bases and J dropped 2 bases, with 12 bases sitting between them. DNA of the CDR3: TGTGCCAGCACCGGACAGACGACTGGAAACACCATATATTTT. Encoded protein: CASTGQTTGNTIYF.

The chain carries TRBV10-1 and TRBJ2-3, with 8 bases matching TRBD1. The ends lost 2 bases at V and 5 bases at J; junction bases unmatched: 6. Germline V gene data show CDR1 as WNHNN and CDR2 as SYGVQD (reference sequence). CDR3 length: 15 amino acids. Here the CDR3 DNA reads TGCGCCAGCAGTGAGGGGGGGACAGGCAAAGATACGCAGTATTTT. Its protein is CASSEGGTGKDTQYF.

Of note for this clone: As the CDR3 is not closed by the conserved phenylalanine or tryptophan, this likely results from a read error. Because the CDR3's place on the DNA is in doubt, the DNA is left out and the CDR3 is given as listed by TCRdb. V usage is TRBV10-3 and J usage is TRBJ1-2. The CDR3 spans 11 residues, counting both ends. CDR1 is ENHRY and CDR2 is SYGVKD in the germline V gene. The CDR3 spells CAIRGEVWLRL.

The chain has TRBV6-5 and TRBJ1-2; 9 bases match TRBD1. The CDR3 sequence is 15 residues long. Germline V lookup: CDR1 MNHEY, CDR2 SVGAGI. V lost 2 bases to trimming and J lost 8 bases; unmatched junction nucleotides: 9. The CDR3 sequence is CASSYGQGRIRGYTF. For the CDR3, the DNA is TGTGCCAGCAGTTACGGACAGGGGCGGATTCGGGGCTACACCTTC.

The rearrangement joins TRBV29-1 to TRBJ2-3, with D perhaps matching TRBD1 or TRBD2 (5 bases each). The CDR3 is 12 amino acids. The V and J ends lost 7 bases and 9 bases respectively, with 17 bases between them. Looked up from germline, CDR1 is SQVTM and CDR2 is ANQGSEA. The CDR3, as DNA: TGCAGCGGGGGGACGGGTACCGGCACGCAGTATTTT. Amino acid sequence: CSGGTGTGTQYF.